This T cell receptor (beta chain) emerged from a study of cytomegalovirus exposure and HLA in healthy donors. Findings and limits, study-wide: The HLA-A and HLA-B alleles of most subjects were reportedly predicted accurately from TCR beta sequences. According to the study, some 160 TCR beta chains were cytomegalovirus-associated.

PCR amplification relied on 60 Vbeta primers (plus 13 Jbeta primers). The table came from immunoSEQ multiplex PCR; TCRdb's copy has only in-frame clones and leaves some out. The repertoire has under 110,000 clones, roughly 71% of them found once; the top ten carry under 11%. This CDR3 has 13 amino acids. The ends lost 9 bases at V and 2 bases at J; junction bases unmatched: 2. Germline lookup yields CDR1 MNHEY and CDR2 SVGAGI. As to this clone: Antigen unknown.

The V and J genes are TRBV6-5 and TRBJ2-3; 10 bases are shared with TRBD2. This TCR derives from a man aged 45-65 years in good health and CMV-seronegative. Sequenced: PBMCs. This CDR3 reads CASGTSDTDTQYF. The CDR3 nucleotides are TGTGCCAGTGGGACTAGCGACACAGATACGCAGTATTTT.